A selection of T cell receptor beta chains follows, all from one sample in a study of identical twins. From the 5' RACE reads, TCRdb called clonotypes with MiXCR, one entry per CDR3 protein. The sample consists of 300,000 to 350,000 distinct CDR3 sequences, around 12% of them appearing once. These same records also appear under a second study, on yellow fever vaccine responses in identical twins.

Sample: CD8+ T cells sorted from blood. Receptors originate from a woman younger than 35 in good health. Both conserved end residues are trimmed from each CDR3. Each record gives: J gene, V gene, CDR3 length, D gene, CDR3 protein. A D gene is named only where the DNA matches it firmly.

J gene: TRBJ1-2
V gene: TRBV29-1
CDR3 length: 10
D gene: .
CDR3 protein: SVPGEFGGYT

J gene: TRBJ1-5
V gene: TRBV12-3/TRBV12-4
CDR3 length: 13
D gene: .
CDR3 protein: ASSLEGPDNQPQH

J gene: TRBJ2-3
V gene: TRBV4-1
CDR3 length: 15
D gene: TRBD2
CDR3 protein: ASSQILAGGSTDTQY

J gene: TRBJ1-1
V gene: TRBV12-3/TRBV12-4
CDR3 length: 12
D gene: TRBD1
CDR3 protein: ASRTPGGGTEAF

J gene: TRBJ2-7
V gene: TRBV11-2
CDR3 length: 9
D gene: .
CDR3 protein: ASSLVQEQY

J gene: TRBJ1-1
V gene: TRBV6-2/TRBV6-3
CDR3 length: 13
D gene: TRBD1
CDR3 protein: ASRNRGTMNTEAF

J gene: TRBJ2-5
V gene: TRBV12-3/TRBV12-4
CDR3 length: 13
D gene: TRBD2
CDR3 protein: ASSSGTSGQETQY

J gene: TRBJ2-7
V gene: TRBV27
CDR3 length: 13
D gene: .
CDR3 protein: ASSLGRGGRYEQY

J gene: TRBJ2-3
V gene: TRBV12-2
CDR3 length: 19
D gene: .
CDR3 protein: ASRLSPPGTSGGPSTDTQY

J gene: TRBJ2-5
V gene: TRBV3-1
CDR3 length: 12
D gene: .
CDR3 protein: ASSPEDTQETQY

J gene: TRBJ1-5
V gene: TRBV4-1
CDR3 length: 11
D gene: .
CDR3 protein: ASSQDGNQPQH

J gene: TRBJ2-1
V gene: TRBV18
CDR3 length: 12
D gene: .
CDR3 protein: ASSLSNRYNEQF

J gene: TRBJ2-1
V gene: TRBV29-1
CDR3 length: 14
D gene: .
CDR3 protein: SVEGLTSRPYNEQF

J gene: TRBJ2-2
V gene: TRBV4-1
CDR3 length: 14
D gene: TRBD1
CDR3 protein: ASSQSGQGGTGELF

J gene: TRBJ1-6
V gene: TRBV11-2
CDR3 length: 12
D gene: .
CDR3 protein: ASSPQAHSGPLH

J gene: TRBJ2-1
V gene: TRBV27
CDR3 length: 12
D gene: TRBD2
CDR3 protein: ASSLTLAGNEQF

J gene: TRBJ2-1
V gene: TRBV6-5
CDR3 length: 14
D gene: .
CDR3 protein: ASSYSDGFLNNEQF

J gene: TRBJ2-7
V gene: TRBV6-1
CDR3 length: 14
D gene: .
CDR3 protein: ASSRNPQGPLDEQY

J gene: TRBJ2-1
V gene: TRBV7-7
CDR3 length: 14
D gene: TRBD2
CDR3 protein: ASSPGLAGGGNEQF

J gene: TRBJ2-3
V gene: TRBV5-5
CDR3 length: 13
D gene: .
CDR3 protein: ASSLEGGLIDTQY

J gene: TRBJ1-1
V gene: TRBV19
CDR3 length: 12
D gene: TRBD1
CDR3 protein: ASTQLTGITEAF

J gene: TRBJ2-2
V gene: TRBV24-1
CDR3 length: 11
D gene: TRBD1
CDR3 protein: ATKGQGIGELF

J gene: TRBJ2-6
V gene: TRBV7-8
CDR3 length: 15
D gene: TRBD1
CDR3 protein: ASSPRRQGTGANVLT

J gene: TRBJ2-3
V gene: TRBV28
CDR3 length: 11
D gene: .
CDR3 protein: ATSESFTDTQY

J gene: TRBJ2-7
V gene: TRBV20-1
CDR3 length: 13
D gene: .
CDR3 protein: SASDAGRDAYEQY